One sample yielded the 18 T cell receptor beta chains listed below, sequenced in a study of cytomegalovirus exposure and HLA in healthy donors. Vbeta (60) and Jbeta (13) primers were used in the PCR. Assay used: immunoSEQ multiplex PCR; TCRdb lists only in-frame clones, some missing. The profile shows about 190,000 clones, over 70% of them singletons. Input material: PBMCs. These receptor sequences come from a man aged 45 to 65 in good health and CMV-seronegative.

V usage is TRBV7-9 and J usage is TRBJ1-3; D is perhaps TRBD1 (5 bases). Germline values: CDR1 SEHNR, CDR2 FQNEAQ (reference sequence). The CDR3 sequence is 16 residues long. Trimming stripped 0 bases from V and 0 bases from J, with 9 bases between. The CDR3 loop is CASSLAPRASGNTIYF. As DNA, the CDR3 is TGTGCCAGCAGCTTAGCCCCCAGGGCCTCTGGAAACACCATATATTTT.

J is TRBJ1-5 and V is TRBV6-5; perhaps TRBD1 as D (6 bases). The CDR3 length is 13 residues. The germline CDR1 and CDR2 sequences are MNHEY and SVGAGI. Trimming left V 0 bases short and J 10 bases short, with 10 bases between. The CDR3 nucleotides read TGTGCCAGCAGTTACTCGCGACAGGCCCCCCAGCATTTT. It specifies CASSYSRQAPQHF.

The chain couples TRBV18 to TRBJ2-1; D is possibly TRBD2 (5 bases). Germline values: CDR1 KGHSH, CDR2 LQKENI. This CDR3 is built from 15 residues. V was cut by 4 bases and J by 8 bases, with 18 bases left in between. The CDR3 loop is CASSRGLGMGYEQFF. DNA of the CDR3: TGTGCCAGCTCACGAGGACTTGGGATGGGCTATGAGCAGTTCTTC.

This rearrangement joins TRBV6-1 to TRBJ1-2; D is undetermined. Germline V CDR1 and CDR2: MNHNS, SASEGT. CDR3 length: 14 amino acids. V lost 3 bases and J lost 4, with 12 bases in between. CDR3: CASSEAEFGYGYTF. The CDR3, as DNA: TGTGCCAGCAGTGAGGCGGAGTTCGGCTATGGCTACACCTTC.

A remark on this clone: One end of the junction fails to match germline, which may point to a read error. This chain links TRBV7-9 with TRBJ1-1, with 7 bases identical to TRBD1. The CDR3 length is 13 residues. Germline V CDR1 and CDR2: SEHNR, FQNEAQ (reference sequence). CDR3 region: CSSSPPTGIEAFF. CDR3 sequence (DNA): TGTTCCAGCAGCCCCCCGACAGGGATCGAAGCTTTCTTT.

CDR3: CASSLVLRQGNSPLHF. In DNA, the CDR3 is TGTGCCAGCAGCTTGGTTCTTCGGCAGGGGAATTCACCCCTCCACTTT. The chain combines TRBV5-5 with TRBJ1-6; maybe TRBD1 (6 bases). The CDR3 has 16 amino acids. Deletions cut 0 bases from V and 7 bases from J, with 14 bases between. Germline V gives CDR1 SGHKS, CDR2 YYEKEE (reference sequence).

This clone was detected only once. The chain is built from TRBV6-5 and TRBJ1-5; D uncertain. CDR3 length: 14 residues. Trimming cost V 5 bases and J 4 bases, with 12 bases left between them. Germline CDR1 reads MNHEY; CDR2 reads SVGAGI. This chain's CDR3 is CASSAGGENQPQHF. CDR3 coding DNA: TGTGCCAGCAGTGCCGGAGGTGAGAATCAGCCCCAGCATTTT.

The DNA of the CDR3 is TGTGCCAGCAGCCAGGGACAGGGTTTCTTCCCCACCGGGGAGCTGTTTTTT. Amino acid sequence: CASSQGQGFFPTGELFF. This rearrangement joins TRBV14 to TRBJ2-2, with 9 bases identical to TRBD1. The CDR3 totals 17 residues. V shed 3 bases and J 4 bases; nucleotides not matched to a gene: 9. CDR1 is SGHDN and CDR2 is FVKESK in the germline V gene. Full variable domain (rest looked up from reference TRBV14 and TRBJ2-2): EAGVTQFPSHSVIEKGQTVTLRCDPISGHDNLYWYRRVMGKEIKFLLHFVKESKQDESGMPNNRFLAERTGGTYSTLKVQPAELEDSGVYFCASSQGQGFFPTGELFFGEGSRLTVL.

The chain combines TRBV7-9 with TRBJ2-7, with TRBD1 as a possible D gene (5 bases). The CDR3 is 11 amino acids. Trimming took 4 bases from V and 5 from J, leaving 6 bases between them. Germline loops: CDR1 SEHNR, CDR2 FQNEAQ (reference sequence). CDR3 in amino acids: CASSWGDEQYF. CDR3 in DNA: TGTGCCAGCAGCTGGGGCGACGAGCAGTACTTC.

This clone appeared a few times. V and J are TRBV5-6 and TRBJ2-1; weak D call: TRBD2 (6 bases). CDR1 is SGHDT and CDR2 is YYEEEE in the germline V gene. The V end lost 1 base, the J end lost 5 bases, and 13 bases lay between the germline ends. The CDR3 totals 15 residues. CDR3 DNA: TGTGCCAGCAGCTTGTGGGCTAGCGCGGACAATGAGCAGTTCTTC. It translates to CASSLWASADNEQFF.

As regards this clone: In the same sample, other DNA sequences code for this CDR3. The chain has TRBV10-3 and TRBJ2-3, with 14 positions matching TRBD2. This CDR3 region has 24 residues. In germline, CDR1 is ENHRY, CDR2 SYGVKD. The trim removed 6 bases at V and 7 bases at J, leaving 33 bases unmatched. CDR3 residues: CAISSWTSGGTIMGQRFGRNTQYF. The CDR3, as DNA: TGTGCCATCAGCTCTTGGACTAGCGGGGGGACTATTATGGGTCAAAGGTTCGGGCGTAATACGCAGTATTTT.

The chain is built from TRBV5-1 and TRBJ2-3, with D perhaps TRBD1 (6 bases). V dropped 4 bases and J dropped 4 bases, with 16 bases sitting between them. The CDR3 has 15 residues. Germline V gene sequence: CDR1 SGHRS, CDR2 YFSETQ. The CDR3 is CASSVQGQGPDTQYF. In nucleotides, the CDR3 is TGCGCCAGCAGCGTACAGGGTCAAGGGCCAGATACGCAGTATTTT.

This clone was seen once. V gene TRBV19 combines with J gene TRBJ2-1; 8 nucleotides agree with TRBD2. The CDR3 is 14 amino acids. Germline CDR1 and CDR2: LNHDA and SQIVND (reference sequence). Unmatched junction bases numbered 7, after V lost 6 bases and J lost 6 bases. This CDR3 reads CASSSWSGGNEQFF. CDR3 nucleotide sequence: TGTGCCAGTAGCTCCTGGAGCGGGGGCAATGAGCAGTTCTTC.

J is TRBJ1-5 and V is TRBV11-2; a weak D match, TRBD1 (6 bases). The germline V and J ends were trimmed by 6 bases and 3 bases, with 9 bases remaining between them. Germline V gives CDR1 SGHAT, CDR2 FQNNGV. CDR3 length: 13 residues. CDR3 sequence (DNA): TGTGCCAGCAGAGGACAGTTCAATCAGCCCCAGCATTTT. It translates to CASRGQFNQPQHF.

The rearrangement links TRBV5-4 to TRBJ1-1; D unclear. Germline V gene sequence: CDR1 SGHNT, CDR2 YYREEE (reference sequence). Trimming removed 1 base at V and 0 bases at J, with 4 bases between. This CDR3 spans 13 amino acids. The CDR3 protein is CASSLSLNTEAFF. The CDR3 DNA is TGTGCCAGCAGCTTGTCATTGAACACTGAAGCTTTCTTT.

The chain has TRBV29-1 and TRBJ1-3; D uncertain. Trimming removed 8 bases from V and 0 bases from J, with 14 bases in between. This CDR3 is 14 amino acids long. CDR1 and CDR2 from the germline V gene are SQVTM and ANQGSEA. CDR3 in DNA: TGCAGCATCTCTAACCGGGACTCTGGAAACACCATATATTTT. The encoded protein is CSISNRDSGNTIYF.

The chain uses TRBV4-3 and TRBJ1-6; maybe TRBD1 (6 bases). Germline-derived CDR1 and CDR2 are LGHNA and YSLEER. This CDR3 is built from 18 residues. The germline V and J ends were trimmed by 4 bases and 0 bases, with 16 bases remaining between them. The CDR3 DNA sequence: TGCGCCAGCAGCCCCCAGACAGGAGGAAGCTCCTATAATTCACCCCTCCACTTT. It codes for CASSPQTGGSSYNSPLHF.

The V and J genes are TRBV7-9 and TRBJ1-6; 7 bases are shared with TRBD1. The length of the CDR3 is 19 residues. Germline V gene sequence: CDR1 SEHNR, CDR2 FQNEAQ (reference sequence). Trimming cost V 1 base and J 8 bases; bases outside gene matches: 17. The DNA of the CDR3 is TGTGCCAGCAGCTTAGTTTTTGGAGGGGTGACAGGGACGGATTCACCCCTCCACTTT. It translates to CASSLVFGGVTGTDSPLHF.